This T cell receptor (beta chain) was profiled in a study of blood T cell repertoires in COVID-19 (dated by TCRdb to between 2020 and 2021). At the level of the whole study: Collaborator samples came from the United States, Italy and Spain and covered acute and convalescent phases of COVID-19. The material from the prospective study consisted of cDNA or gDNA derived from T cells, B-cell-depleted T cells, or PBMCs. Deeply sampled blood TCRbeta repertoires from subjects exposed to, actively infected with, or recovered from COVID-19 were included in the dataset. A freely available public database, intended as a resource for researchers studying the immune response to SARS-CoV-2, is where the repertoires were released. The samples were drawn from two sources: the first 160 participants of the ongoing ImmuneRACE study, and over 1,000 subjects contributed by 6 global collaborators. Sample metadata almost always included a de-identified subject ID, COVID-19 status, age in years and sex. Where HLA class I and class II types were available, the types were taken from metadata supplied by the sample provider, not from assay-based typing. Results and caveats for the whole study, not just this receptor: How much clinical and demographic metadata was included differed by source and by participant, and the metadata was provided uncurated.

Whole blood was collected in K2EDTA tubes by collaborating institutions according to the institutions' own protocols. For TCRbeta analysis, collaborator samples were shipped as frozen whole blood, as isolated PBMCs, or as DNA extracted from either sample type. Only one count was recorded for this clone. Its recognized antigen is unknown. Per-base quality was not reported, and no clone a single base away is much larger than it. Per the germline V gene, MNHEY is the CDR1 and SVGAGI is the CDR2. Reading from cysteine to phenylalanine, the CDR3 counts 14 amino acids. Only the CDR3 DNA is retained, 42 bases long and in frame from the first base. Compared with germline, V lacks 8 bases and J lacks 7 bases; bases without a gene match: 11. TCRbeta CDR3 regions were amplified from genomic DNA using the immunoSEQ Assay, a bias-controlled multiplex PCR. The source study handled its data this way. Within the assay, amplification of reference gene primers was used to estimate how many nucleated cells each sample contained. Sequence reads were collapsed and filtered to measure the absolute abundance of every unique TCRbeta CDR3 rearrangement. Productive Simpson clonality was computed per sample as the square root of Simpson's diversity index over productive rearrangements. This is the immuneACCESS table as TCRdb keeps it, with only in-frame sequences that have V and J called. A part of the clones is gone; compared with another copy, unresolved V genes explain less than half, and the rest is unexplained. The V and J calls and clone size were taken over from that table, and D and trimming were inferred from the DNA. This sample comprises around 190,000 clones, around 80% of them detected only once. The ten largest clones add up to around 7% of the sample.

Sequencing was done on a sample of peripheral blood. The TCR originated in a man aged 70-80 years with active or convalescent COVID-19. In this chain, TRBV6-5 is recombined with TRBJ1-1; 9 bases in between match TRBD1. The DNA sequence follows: TGTGCCAGCGACAGACAGGGGGTCGGGAATGAAGCTTTCTTT. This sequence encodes CASDRQGVGNEAFF.